This T cell receptor (beta chain) was captured in a study of blood T cell repertoires in COVID-19. Trimming took 5 bases from V and 7 from J, leaving 15 bases between them. CDR3 length: 13 amino acids. Germline CDR1 is SQVTM and CDR2 is ANQGSEA. Libraries were prepared by immunoSEQ multiplex PCR; TCRdb keeps only in-frame clonotypes and omits some of them. This sample carries 300,000 to 400,000 clones, more than 70% of them seen once, and the ten largest clones take 1.5% to 2%. Sequencing was carried out using peripheral blood. The rearrangement uses TRBV29-1 and TRBJ2-1; D not certain. The receptor's source is a woman in her 30s with COVID-19, enrolled during active disease. The CDR3: CSVPLVVGNEQFF. DNA for the CDR3: TGCAGCGTTCCCTTGGTGGTCGGGAATGAGCAGTTCTTC.